This entry lists 17 T cell receptor beta chains sequenced from one sample in a study of T cell responses to AZD1222 COVID-19 vaccine. Sequenced by immunoSEQ multiplex PCR; TCRdb stores in-frame clones only, minus some. The table records approximately 130,000 clones, about 88% of them present only once. The sequences come from peripheral blood, collected 28 days after the second AZD1222 dose. Receptors originate from an adult who received the AZD1222 COVID-19 vaccine.

This chain uses TRBV10-3 with TRBJ1-6, with TRBD1 matching 7 bases. This CDR3 contains 17 residues. The V and J ends lost 3 bases and 0 bases, in that order; junction bases with no gene match: 5. The germline V gene has CDR1 ENHRY and CDR2 SYGVKD. As DNA, the CDR3 is TGTGCCATCAGTGACGGGACAGCGAGCTCCTATAATTCACCCCTCCACTTT. Its translation: CAISDGTASSYNSPLHF.

The gene calls are TRBV11-2 and TRBJ2-7, with 7 positions matching TRBD1. From germline, CDR1 is SGHAT and CDR2 FQNNGV. V lost 0 bases and J lost 4; bases outside the gene matches: 3. There are 14 residues in the CDR3. Here the CDR3 DNA reads TGTGCCAGCAGCTTAGAGGCAGGGGGATACGAGCAGTACTTC. Amino acid sequence: CASSLEAGGYEQYF.

The V and J genes are TRBV3-1 (or the pseudogene TRBV3-2) and TRBJ2-7; D ambiguous. V was cut by 1 base and J by 2 bases, with 6 bases left in between. This CDR3 has 13 residues. Looked up from germline, CDR1 is LGHDT and CDR2 is YNNKEL (reference sequence). In DNA, the CDR3 is TGTGCCAGCAGCCAAGGACTCCCCTACGAGCAGTACTTC. Translation: CASSQGLPYEQYF.

The V call is TRBV11-2, the J call TRBJ1-2; a weak D match, TRBD1 (5 bases). This CDR3 comprises 15 residues. V lost 0 bases and J lost 5, with 13 bases in between. The germline V gene encodes CDR1 SGHAT and CDR2 FQNNGV. This chain's CDR3 is CASSLEGRGKYGYTF. Here the CDR3 DNA reads TGTGCCAGCAGCTTAGAAGGTAGGGGTAAGTATGGCTACACCTTC.

This chain uses TRBV30 with TRBJ1-5; possibly TRBD1 for D (5 bases). The CDR3 extends over 14 amino acids. Germline V gene data show CDR1 as GTSNPN and CDR2 as SVGIG (reference sequence). With 1 base removed from V and 2 bases from J, the gap between germline ends came to 9 bases. As DNA, the CDR3 is TGTGCCTGGAGTGGCGGGGGGGGCAATCAGCCCCAGCATTTT. Protein product: CAWSGGGGNQPQHF.

The chain has TRBV4-1 and TRBJ1-4; D is unresolved. The germline V gene encodes CDR1 MGHRA and CDR2 YSYEKL. The CDR3 runs to 14 residues. The V end was cut by 4 bases, the J end by 5 bases, with 11 bases between. CDR3 loop: CASSRGALNEKLFF. The CDR3 DNA is TGCGCCAGCAGCCGAGGAGCGCTGAATGAAAAACTGTTTTTT.

The chain couples TRBV5-6 to TRBJ2-7; the D is unclear. Germline lookup yields CDR1 SGHDT and CDR2 YYEEEE. Trimming cost V 1 base and J 3 bases, with 5 bases left between them. This CDR3 is built from 12 residues. The CDR3, as DNA: TGTGCCAGCAGCTTGTTGGGCTACGAGCAGTACTTC. This gives the protein CASSLLGYEQYF.

This clone has just one count. The V and J genes are TRBV7-2 and TRBJ1-1; D may be TRBD1 (5 bases). Trimming pared 6 bases from V and 5 bases from J, leaving 16 bases between. CDR1 and CDR2 from the germline V gene are SGHTA and FQGNSA. This CDR3 has 14 residues. CDR3 sequence reads: CASRPGDLGTEAFF. CDR3 nucleotides: TGTGCCAGCAGACCGGGGGACTTAGGGACTGAAGCTTTCTTT.

The rearrangement links TRBV19 to TRBJ1-2; D is perhaps TRBD1 (5 bases). Trimming took 6 bases from V and 4 from J, leaving 18 bases between them. The CDR3 covers 15 residues. CDR1 and CDR2 (germline): LNHDA, SQIVND (reference sequence). In DNA form, the CDR3 reads TGTGCCAGTAGCCCCTTAGGGACTGCCGGCTATGGCTACACCTTC. Translating it yields CASSPLGTAGYGYTF.

J is TRBJ1-2 and V is TRBV20-1; D call uncertain. V was shortened by 3 bases and J by 8 bases, with 19 bases between the two germline ends. Looked up from germline, CDR1 is DFQATT and CDR2 is SNEGSKA (reference sequence). The CDR3 totals 14 residues. The CDR3 sequence: CSASAGHRSSGYTF. Here the CDR3 DNA reads TGCAGTGCTAGTGCGGGCCATAGGAGTAGCGGCTACACCTTC.

The V call is TRBV19, the J call TRBJ2-2, with 8 bases identical to TRBD1. Germline V lookup: CDR1 LNHDA, CDR2 SQIVND (reference sequence). The V segment lost 4 bases and the J segment 6 bases; nucleotides outside the gene matches: 4. The CDR3 is 14 residues long. As DNA, the CDR3 is TGTGCCAGTAGTAAGGACAGGGCGTCCGGGGAGCTGTTTTTT. The encoded protein is CASSKDRASGELFF.

V and J are TRBV5-1 and TRBJ2-2, with 8 bases aligning to TRBD1. Germline trimming cut 4 bases from V and 7 bases from J; bases unmatched to any gene: 9. The CDR3 runs to 15 residues. CDR1 and CDR2 (germline): SGHRS, YFSETQ. CDR3 amino acids: CASSAQQGADGELFF. CDR3 nucleotide sequence: TGCGCCAGCAGCGCTCAGCAGGGGGCTGACGGGGAGCTGTTTTTT.

The V gene is TRBV9, the J gene TRBJ1-2; 9 nucleotides align to TRBD1. The CDR3 contains 16 residues. The J segment lost 2 bases and the V segment lost 3 bases, leaving 8 bases of the junction unmatched. CDR1 and CDR2 (germline): SGDLS, YYNGEE. The CDR3 here is CASSAKPGTGNYGYTF. The CDR3 DNA sequence: TGTGCCAGCAGCGCCAAACCCGGGACAGGGAACTATGGCTACACCTTC. The variable domain in full, with the rest retrieved from reference TRBV9 and TRBJ1-2, is DSGVTQTPKHLITATGQRVTLRCSPRSGDLSVYWYQQSLDQGLQFLIQYYNGEERAKGNILERFSAQQFPDLHSELNLSSLELGDSALYFCASSAKPGTGNYGYTFGSGTRLTVV.

V is TRBV18 and J is TRBJ1-2; TRBD1 is a possible D gene (5 bases). CDR1 is KGHSH, CDR2 LQKENI, per germline. The CDR3 covers 16 residues. Trimming left V 2 bases short and J 4 bases short, with 17 bases between. The CDR3 DNA follows: TGTGCCAGCTCACCAATGGACCCGGGCGGGGGCTATGGCTACACCTTC. This gives the protein CASSPMDPGGGYGYTF. The complete variable domain, with remaining parts taken from reference TRBV18 and TRBJ1-2, reads NAGVMQNPRHLVRRRGQEARLRCSPMKGHSHVYWYRQLPEEGLKFMVYLQKENIIDESGMPKERFSAEFPKEGPSILRIQQVVRGDSAAYFCASSPMDPGGGYGYTFGSGTRLTVV.

This clone was seen a single time. This chain connects TRBV25-1 to TRBJ2-7, with a weak D call TRBD1 (5 bases). There are 17 residues in the CDR3. Per germline, CDR1 MGHDK and CDR2 SYGVNS. V shed 3 bases and J shed 4 bases, with 22 bases lying between them. The CDR3 DNA follows: TGTGCCAGCAGTGAGACAGCAATTACGAGGACAATATACGAGCAGTACTTC. Amino acids: CASSETAITRTIYEQYF.

V and J are TRBV18 and TRBJ1-1; D possibly corresponds to TRBD1 (5 bases). Germline V gives CDR1 KGHSH, CDR2 LQKENI. Deletions cut 2 bases from V and 0 bases from J, with 13 bases between. The CDR3 sequence is 16 residues long. The CDR3 nucleotides are TGTGCCAGCTCACCAGCAGGGAGTAACATGAACACTGAAGCTTTCTTT. Protein product: CASSPAGSNMNTEAFF.

This clone was counted a few times. The rearrangement links TRBV27 to TRBJ1-6; D is ambiguous. Trimming took off 6 bases at V and 6 bases at J, with 12 bases between the two ends. The CDR3 consists of 14 residues. Germline CDR1 reads MNHEY; CDR2 reads SMNVEV (reference sequence). CDR3 nucleotide sequence: TGTGCCAGCAGCTGGAGAGACCTTAATTCACCCCTCCACTTT. Amino acid sequence: CASSWRDLNSPLHF.